This is a list of T cell receptor beta chains from one sample in a study of control samples from healthy donors and cancer patients. Clones were sequenced by immunoSEQ multiplex PCR, and TCRdb holds only the in-frame ones, with some missing. The data contain some 140,000 clones, approximately 91% of them singletons. The sample was blood. The receptor set was obtained from a woman aged 25 to 39 in good health. Each CDR3 is given with its conserved first and last residue. D genes are given only for firm matches. Expanded clones are given a class, and other clones once, few, many or no size at all.

j_gene: TRBJ2-5
abundance: many
v_gene: TRBV24-1
d_gene: TRBD1
CDR3nt: TGTGCCACCAGTGCTGGGACAGGAGTAGAGACCCAGTACTTC
CDR3aa: CATSAGTGVETQYF

j_gene: TRBJ2-1
abundance: -
v_gene: TRBV19
d_gene: -
CDR3nt: TGTGCCAGTAGTATAGCTCAGGGGGGAAATGAGCAGTTCTTC
CDR3aa: CASSIAQGGNEQFF

j_gene: TRBJ2-7
abundance: -
v_gene: TRBV4-1
d_gene: -
CDR3nt: TGCGCCAGCAGCCAAGAACCATGGGCTAGCTACGAGCAGTACTTC
CDR3aa: CASSQEPWASYEQYF

j_gene: TRBJ1-4
abundance: -
v_gene: TRBV7-2
d_gene: -
CDR3nt: TGTGCCAGCAGCTTAGGAGACAGGCGAAATGAAAAACTGTTTTTT
CDR3aa: CASSLGDRRNEKLFF

j_gene: TRBJ1-2
abundance: -
v_gene: TRBV28
d_gene: -
CDR3nt: TGTGCCAGCAGCCGACAGGCTAACTATGGCTACACCTTC
CDR3aa: CASSRQANYGYTF

j_gene: TRBJ2-5
abundance: -
v_gene: TRBV25-1
d_gene: -
CDR3nt: TGTGCCAGCAGTGACAACCCGATAGGGGTTGGGGAGACCCAGTACTTC
CDR3aa: CASSDNPIGVGETQYF

j_gene: TRBJ1-2
abundance: once
v_gene: TRBV7-8
d_gene: -
CDR3nt: TGTGCCAGCAGCTTGGGGGGAACAGGAGGTTCGTATGGCTACACCTTC
CDR3aa: CASSLGGTGGSYGYTF

j_gene: TRBJ1-5
abundance: -
v_gene: TRBV19
d_gene: -
CDR3nt: TGTGCCAGTAGTTATAGCAGGCGCAATCAGCCCCAGCATTTT
CDR3aa: CASSYSRRNQPQHF

j_gene: TRBJ1-6
abundance: -
v_gene: TRBV28
d_gene: -
CDR3nt: TGTGCCAGCAGCCTTTTAAATTCACCCCTCCACTTT
CDR3aa: CASSLLNSPLHF

j_gene: TRBJ2-7
abundance: few
v_gene: TRBV5-1
d_gene: TRBD2
CDR3nt: TGCGCCAGCAGCCACGGGACTAGCGGTGTCGAGCAGTACTTC
CDR3aa: CASSHGTSGVEQYF

j_gene: TRBJ1-2
abundance: -
v_gene: TRBV13
d_gene: -
CDR3nt: TGTGCCAGCAGCGAGGGGCCCCCCCGCGGGCGGGAACTAAACTATGGCTACACCTTC
CDR3aa: CASSEGPPRGRELNYGYTF